The 32 T cell receptor beta chains below all came from one sample that was sequenced in a study of regulatory T cells in long-lasting Graves disease. In building TCR beta libraries, iRepertoire HTBI primers were used together with Arm-PCR of CDR3 regions. TCRdb reprocessed the multiplex PCR reads via MiXCR and lists one record per CDR3 protein. This repertoire shows 400,000 to 550,000 distinct CDR3 sequences, roughly 17% found once; its top ten account for less than 30%. Time point reported: newly diagnosed GD, antithyroid drugs for less than 3 months. Generation of the TCR library employed RNA extracted from PBMCs. In addition, the sample was reused for a study of T cells in Graves' hyperthyroidism and ophthalmopathy.

The source was peripheral blood mononuclear cells (PBMCs), collected at new diagnosis, from a patient treated with antithyroid drugs. These receptors all come from a woman between 18 and 30 years old with Graves disease.

This clonotype occurred many times. V usage is TRBV12-3 or TRBV12-4 and J usage is TRBJ1-5; possibly TRBD1 for D (5 bases). This CDR3 comprises 14 residues. V dropped 1 base and J dropped 6 bases, with 10 bases sitting between them. CDR3 sequence (DNA): TGTGCCAGCAGTTTAGGAGGGGCGTTTCAGCCCCAGCATTTT. Amino acids: CASSLGGAFQPQHF.

In its sample, this clonotype was seen many times. The rearrangement uses TRBV25-1 and TRBJ1-2; possible D gene TRBD1, 5 bases. CDR3 length: 16 amino acids. Deletions cut 3 bases from V and 4 bases from J, with 18 bases between. Germline CDR1 is MGHDK and CDR2 is SYGVNS. CDR3 in amino acids: CASSDTVTREGYGYTF. The DNA of the CDR3 is TGTGCCAGCAGTGATACGGTGACCAGGGAGGGCTATGGCTACACCTTC.

In its sample, this clonotype was seen many times. This chain uses TRBV10-3 with TRBJ1-5; 10 nucleotides agree with TRBD1. Germline lookup yields CDR1 ENHRY and CDR2 SYGVKD. The J segment lost 6 bases and the V segment lost 3 bases, leaving 8 bases of the junction unmatched. The CDR3 totals 16 residues. The DNA for the CDR3 is TGTGCCATCAGTGAAACCGGGACAGGGGCGGGTCAGCCCCAGCATTTT. Translation gives CAISETGTGAGQPQHF.

This clonotype was detected only a few times. The chain links TRBV6-2 or TRBV6-3 to TRBJ2-1; D perhaps matches TRBD2 (8 bases). Germline V gene lookup returns CDR1 MNHEY and CDR2 SVGEGT. V lost 7 bases and J 5 bases, leaving 18 bases between the germline ends. The CDR3 consists of 15 residues. CDR3 loop: CASKRQGLGDNEQFF. The CDR3 DNA reads TGTGCCAGCAAACGACAGGGACTAGGGGACAATGAGCAGTTCTTC.

A few counts support this clonotype. V gene TRBV3-1 combines with J gene TRBJ1-1; TRBD1 agrees at 9 bases. V trimming: 1 base; J trimming: 4 bases; junction bases outside the gene matches: 4. Germline V gene data show CDR1 as LGHDT and CDR2 as YNNKEL (reference sequence). The CDR3 contains 15 residues. The chain's CDR3 is CASSQGGQGSTEAFF. In nucleotides, the CDR3 is TGTGCCAGCAGCCAAGGCGGACAGGGGTCCACTGAAGCTTTCTTT. The full variable domain, rest sourced from reference TRBV3-1 and TRBJ1-1, is DTAVSQTPKYLVTQMGNDKSIKCEQNLGHDTMYWYKQDSKKFLKIMFSYNNKELIINETVPNRFSPKSPDKAHLNLHINSLELGDSAVYFCASSQGGQGSTEAFFGQGTRLTVV.

This clonotype appeared many times. This chain's CDR3 is CASSLAGRSGNTIYF. As DNA, the CDR3 is TGTGCCAGCAGCTTAGCGGGCCGCTCTGGAAACACCATATATTTT. J is TRBJ1-3 and V is TRBV7-8; D gene unclear. CDR1 is SGHVS and CDR2 is FQNEAQ in the germline V gene. Trimming shortened V by 0 bases and J by 0 bases, and 6 bases separated the two germline ends. There are 15 residues in the CDR3.

In this sample, this clonotype turned up many times. The chain carries TRBV20-1 and TRBJ2-7, with D unresolved. This CDR3 has 13 residues. V gave up 4 bases and J gave up 3 bases, with 13 bases separating them. Germline loops: CDR1 DFQATT, CDR2 SNEGSKA (reference sequence). The CDR3 spells CSANEPWGYEQYF. CDR3 DNA: TGCAGTGCTAACGAGCCGTGGGGCTACGAGCAGTACTTC.

Ten or more counts support this clonotype. The chain couples TRBV28 to TRBJ1-1; D is perhaps TRBD1 (6 bases). The V end lost 3 bases, the J end lost 7 bases, and 18 bases lay between the germline ends. The CDR3 consists of 15 residues. CDR1 and CDR2 from the germline V gene are MDHEN and SYDVKM. CDR3 bases: TGTGCCAGCAGTTTCGTTCAAACCAGGGGAATTGAAGCTTTCTTT. As protein: CASSFVQTRGIEAFF.

This clonotype was seen at least ten times. The V call is TRBV2, the J call TRBJ2-6; the D gene is possibly TRBD2 (6 bases). Between the trimmed V and J ends, which lost 0 bases and 0 bases, there was a span of 6 bases. The CDR3 has 16 amino acids. Germline V gene data show CDR1 as SNHLY and CDR2 as FYNNEI. CDR3 loop: CASSEASGSGANVLTF. The CDR3 coding sequence is TGTGCCAGCAGTGAAGCTAGCGGCTCTGGGGCCAACGTCCTGACTTTC.

This clonotype was counted ten times or more. This sequence joins TRBV3-1 and TRBJ2-1, with D possibly TRBD2 on 6 matching bases. The V gene's germline CDR1 is LGHDT and CDR2 YNNKEL (reference sequence). This CDR3 comprises 15 residues. V was clipped by 4 bases and J by 4 bases, with 14 bases between them. Here the CDR3 DNA reads TGTGCCAGCAGCCGGGACGGGAGTTTTTACAATGAGCAGTTCTTC. Encoded protein: CASSRDGSFYNEQFF.

This clonotype was recorded many times. The V and J genes are TRBV7-9 and TRBJ1-1; maybe TRBD1 (5 bases). The germline CDR1 and CDR2 sequences are SEHNR and FQNEAQ (reference sequence). CDR3 length: 14 residues. V shed 1 base and J shed 6 bases, with 12 bases lying between them. CDR3 in amino acids: CASSLGGQSPEAFF. CDR3 sequence (DNA): TGTGCCAGCAGCTTAGGAGGACAAAGCCCTGAAGCTTTCTTT.

This clonotype showed up many times. The J gene is TRBJ1-5, the V gene TRBV28, with TRBD1 as a possible D gene (5 bases). In germline, CDR1 is MDHEN, CDR2 SYDVKM. Deletions cut 5 bases from V and 0 bases from J, with 17 bases between. This CDR3 has 17 amino acids. The DNA of the CDR3 is TGTGCCAGCAGTGATAACGGGGGTTTGGGTAGCAATCAGCCCCAGCATTTT. It yields the protein CASSDNGGLGSNQPQHF.

This clonotype showed up many times. The chain has TRBV20-1 and TRBJ2-2; D is ambiguous. CDR1 is DFQATT and CDR2 is SNEGSKA in the germline V gene (reference sequence). The CDR3 has 11 amino acids. Trimming shortened V by 3 bases and J by 4 bases, and 3 bases separated the two germline ends. The CDR3 reads CSASITGELFF. As DNA, the CDR3 is TGCAGTGCTAGTATCACCGGGGAGCTGTTTTTT.

The gene calls are TRBV27 and TRBJ2-1; perhaps D is TRBD1 or TRBD2 (5 bases each). This CDR3 has 15 residues. V was trimmed by 0 bases and J by 9 bases, leaving 15 bases between them. Germline lookup yields CDR1 MNHEY and CDR2 SMNVEV (reference sequence). CDR3 coding DNA: TGTGCCAGCAGTTTATCAGGGGACCGATGGGTTGAGCAGTTCTTC. It specifies CASSLSGDRWVEQFF.

This clonotype was counted a few times. This chain's CDR3 is CASSPRLAELRGETQYF. CDR3 coding DNA: TGTGCCAGCAGTCCAAGACTAGCGGAGCTCAGGGGGGAGACCCAGTACTTC. The V gene is TRBV27, the J gene TRBJ2-5, with 9 bases that match TRBD2. V gave up 5 bases and J gave up 5 bases; unmatched junction bases: 15. This CDR3 contains 17 residues. CDR1 is MNHEY, CDR2 SMNVEV, per germline (reference sequence).

V usage is TRBV5-1 and J usage is TRBJ2-1; 11 bases fit TRBD2. From germline, CDR1 is SGHRS and CDR2 YFSETQ. The V gene end was trimmed by 4 bases and the J gene end by 1 base; junction bases not matched to a gene: 4. This CDR3 contains 16 residues. The CDR3 here is CASSHIAGGSYNEQFF. CDR3 in DNA: TGCGCCAGCAGCCACATAGCGGGAGGGTCCTACAATGAGCAGTTCTTC.

Points on this clonotype: Possible read error: a much larger clone is one base away. The CDR3 region has the DNA TGTGTCAGCTCACCTTTCAACTTGAGCTCCTACAATGAGCAGTTCTTC. Its translation: CVSSPFNLSSYNEQFF. The V gene is TRBV18, the J gene TRBJ2-1; D remains unclear. The CDR3 is 16 amino acids. Per the germline V gene, CDR1 is KGHSH and CDR2 is LQKENI.

The chain has TRBV7-3 and TRBJ2-1; 7 positions agree with TRBD2. The CDR3 contains 15 residues. CDR1 and CDR2 (germline): SGHTA, FQGTGA. The V segment lost 5 bases and the J segment 5 bases; nucleotides outside the gene matches: 9. The CDR3 reads CASSPLSGTNNEQFF. In nucleotides, the CDR3 is TGTGCCAGCAGCCCTCTATCCGGGACTAACAATGAGCAGTTCTTC. The full variable domain, rest sourced from reference TRBV7-3 and TRBJ2-1, is GAGVSQTPSNKVTEKGKYVELRCDPISGHTALYWYRQSLGQGPEFLIYFQGTGAADDSGLPNDRFFAVRPEGSVSTLKIQRTERGDSAVYLCASSPLSGTNNEQFFGPGTRLTVL.

This clonotype was observed a few times. This chain links TRBV20-1 with TRBJ1-2; 10 nucleotides line up with TRBD1. After removal of 1 base from V and 4 bases from J, the junction contained 3 bases not matched to a gene. The CDR3 sequence is 14 residues long. Germline CDR1 reads DFQATT; CDR2 reads SNEGSKA (reference sequence). The CDR3 DNA reads as TGCAGTGCTAGAGTAGGGGACAGGGGCTATGGCTACACCTTC. Protein sequence: CSARVGDRGYGYTF.

The CDR3 loop is CASGLTSSDTQYF. CDR3 coding DNA: TGTGCTAGTGGTTTAACCAGTTCAGATACGCAGTATTTT. V is TRBV12-5 and J is TRBJ2-3; D unresolved. Per the germline V gene, CDR1 is LGHNT and CDR2 is FRNRAP. V was shortened by 3 bases and J by 4 bases, with 8 bases between the two germline ends. The CDR3 totals 13 residues.

The V call is TRBV19, the J call TRBJ2-5, with 9 bases that match TRBD1. In germline, CDR1 is LNHDA, CDR2 SQIVND (reference sequence). The ends lost 4 bases at V and 3 bases at J; junction bases unmatched: 3. CDR3 length: 14 residues. The CDR3 spells CASSTTGGKETQYF. CDR3 coding DNA: TGTGCCAGTAGTACGACAGGGGGAAAAGAGACCCAGTACTTC.

This clonotype has more than one count but fewer than ten. The chain is built from TRBV4-1 and TRBJ2-3, with D unclear. V lost 1 base to trimming and J lost 2 bases, with 10 bases between them. Germline V gene lookup returns CDR1 MGHRA and CDR2 YSYEKL. The CDR3 has 15 residues. CDR3 sequence reads: CASSQVLVFTDTQYF. The CDR3, as DNA: TGCGCCAGCAGCCAAGTCCTGGTCTTCACAGATACGCAGTATTTT.

This clonotype came up many times. The rearrangement links TRBV7-9 to TRBJ1-1; D not resolved. The CDR3 has 15 residues. From germline, CDR1 is SEHNR and CDR2 FQNEAQ (reference sequence). V was trimmed by 2 bases and J by 7 bases, leaving 17 bases between them. CDR3 protein: CASSLTRIERGEAFF. The CDR3 DNA reads TGTGCCAGCAGCTTAACCCGGATCGAGCGAGGTGAAGCTTTCTTT. Filled out from reference TRBV7-9 and TRBJ1-1, the complete variable domain reads DTGVSQNPRHKITKRGQNVTFRCDPISEHNRLYWYRQTLGQGPEFLTYFQNEAQLEKSRLLSDRFSAERPKGSFSTLEIQRTEQGDSAMYLCASSLTRIERGEAFFGQGTRLTVV.

The sample holds many counts of this clonotype. This chain uses TRBV12-3 or TRBV12-4 with TRBJ1-1; unclear D gene. V lost 5 bases and J 2 bases, leaving 9 bases between the germline ends. The CDR3 runs to 13 residues. CDR3 nucleotides: TGTGCCAGCAGTCGAGGTCCTAACACTGAAGCTTTCTTT. This gives the protein CASSRGPNTEAFF.

In this sample, this clonotype turned up many times. This rearrangement joins TRBV2 to TRBJ2-5; D gene unclear. The CDR3 covers 14 residues. The germline V gene encodes CDR1 SNHLY and CDR2 FYNNEI. The V and J ends lost 5 bases and 13 bases respectively, with 23 bases between them. CDR3 protein: CASSHRPQTSYVYF. CDR3 bases: TGTGCCAGCAGTCACCGACCGCAAACCAGCTACGTGTACTTC.

This clonotype was counted a few times. The chain carries TRBV7-3 and TRBJ2-7; D perhaps matches TRBD1 (5 bases). The germline V gene has CDR1 SGHTA and CDR2 FQGTGA. The CDR3 has 14 residues. V lost 1 base and J 6 bases, leaving 13 bases between the germline ends. CDR3 sequence reads: CASSLKAGWSEQYF. The CDR3 DNA follows: TGTGCCAGCAGCTTAAAAGCAGGGTGGAGCGAGCAGTACTTC.

CDR3 in DNA: TGTGCCAGCAGAGGACAGGGTATCGACGGCTACACCTTC. Protein product: CASRGQGIDGYTF. The chain has TRBV6-1 and TRBJ1-2; 8 bases line up with TRBD1. CDR3 length: 13 residues. Losses at the gene ends were 6 bases for V and 8 bases for J; bases not matched to a gene: 8. CDR1 MNHNS and CDR2 SASEGT come from the germline V gene.

This clonotype showed up just a few times. V gene TRBV24-1 combines with J gene TRBJ1-2, with D hard to call. This CDR3 is built from 13 residues. Germline V gene data show CDR1 as KGHDR and CDR2 as SFDVKD. Trimming stripped 1 base from V and 6 bases from J, with 8 bases between. DNA of the CDR3: TGTGCCACCAGTGATTTATCAGAAAATGGCTACACCTTC. This gives the protein CATSDLSENGYTF.

This clonotype was counted at least ten times. V and J are TRBV3-1 and TRBJ2-7; D not certain. The CDR3 loop spans 11 amino acids. Germline-derived CDR1 and CDR2 are LGHDT and YNNKEL (reference sequence). V was trimmed by 8 bases and J by 4 bases, leaving 9 bases between them. CDR3 loop: CASSGRYEQYF. CDR3 bases: TGTGCCAGCTCAGGCAGATACGAGCAGTACTTC.

This clonotype was observed at least ten times. CDR3 nucleotides: TGTGCCAGCAGTTCGATCGGGACTCAGAACACTGAAGCTTTCTTT. Translated, it gives CASSSIGTQNTEAFF. The V and J genes are TRBV28 and TRBJ1-1, with D possibly TRBD1 on 5 matching bases. Trimming took 4 bases from V and 1 from J, leaving 13 bases between them. Looked up from germline, CDR1 is MDHEN and CDR2 is SYDVKM. The CDR3 is made up of 15 amino acids.

This chain uses TRBV29-1 with TRBJ2-2; D is tentatively TRBD1 or TRBD2 (5 bases each). This CDR3 is 15 amino acids long. Germline V gives CDR1 SQVTM, CDR2 ANQGSEA. Trimming removed 4 bases at V and 5 bases at J, with 17 bases between. The CDR3 bases are TGCAGCGTTGTCCCGGGGTCAGGGTTGACCGGGGAGCTGTTTTTT. This encodes CSVVPGSGLTGELFF.

J is TRBJ2-7 and V is TRBV15, with D tentatively TRBD1 (7 bases). The V gene lost 1 base and the J gene lost 5 bases, with 15 bases spanning the gap. Germline V CDR1 and CDR2: LNHNV, YYDKDF (reference sequence). The CDR3 runs to 15 residues. CDR3 sequence (DNA): TGTGCCACCAGCAGAGTCAGACAGGGACTGCACGAGCAGTACTTC. Its translation is CATSRVRQGLHEQYF.